This T cell receptor (beta chain) was sequenced for a study of CD8+ T cells in alopecia areata. About the research overall: Oral tofacitinib (5 to 10 mg twice daily) was administered to treated patients. General study results and limits: Treatment with tofacitinib significantly lowered scalp clonality and reduced expanded CD8+ clones among the top 100. With just one nonresponder, it is still uncertain whether baseline CD8+ expansion relates to response.

In regard to this clone: Its antigen is not identified.

With 6 bases clipped from V and 4 bases from J, the junction kept 5 bases outside the gene matches. This CDR3 contains 14 residues. The germline gives CDR1 LNHDA, CDR2 SQIVND (reference sequence). Treatment given: oral pan-JAK inhibitor, 5-10 mg twice daily. Extraction of RNA preceded its reverse transcription into cDNA, which served as the sequencing template. Sequencing was performed with immunoSEQ multiplex PCR; in TCRdb, only in-frame clones are kept and a portion is missing. The data contain 95,000 to 110,000 clones, over 80% of them singletons. Sequenced here: CD8+ T cells sorted from blood, sampled at week 24, from a patient treated with tofacitinib. The receptor was derived from a human donor with alopecia areata. This chain uses TRBV19 with TRBJ2-1; 8 positions match TRBD2. CDR3 loop: CASRAGGRYNEQFF. CDR3 bases: TGTGCCAGTAGGGCGGGGGGCCGTTACAATGAGCAGTTCTTC.